The 7 T cell receptor beta chains presented below share a single source sample, sequenced in a study of patients and donors after allogeneic stem cell transplantation. MiXCR, run by TCRdb on the RT-PCR reads, gives a single entry per CDR3 protein. The sample has under 170,000 distinct CDR3 sequences, about 40% seen once; the top ten hold around half. Sequenced sample: blood, either unsorted or a sorted T cell fraction (not recorded which). All receptors come from a human donor who was either an allogeneic HSCT recipient or a stem cell or donor lymphocyte infusion donor (not recorded which). It is not recorded whose cells these are; they may come from a transplant donor.

As regards this clonotype: As the CDR3 is not closed by the conserved phenylalanine or tryptophan, this likely results from a read error. The gene calls are TRBV5-5 and TRBJ1-5; 7 bases line up with TRBD1. V shed 0 bases and J 0 bases; nucleotides not matched to a gene: 3. CDR3 length: 16 amino acids. CDR1 SGHKS and CDR2 YYEKEE come from the germline V gene (reference sequence). The CDR3 DNA reads as TGTGCCAGCAGCTTGGGGGGACAGTTTAGCAATCAGCCCCAGCATTTG. Translated: CASSLGGQFSNQPQHL.

J is TRBJ1-5 and V is TRBV28; D not certain. CDR3 size: 12 residues. V lost 4 bases, J lost 6 bases, and 7 bases lay in between. Germline V lookup: CDR1 MDHEN, CDR2 SYDVKM. Here the CDR3 reads CASSWGSQPQHF. DNA of the CDR3: TGTGCCAGCAGTTGGGGTAGTCAGCCCCAGCATTTT.

This rearrangement joins TRBV4-3 to TRBJ1-2; D unresolved. This CDR3 is built from 14 residues. Germline-derived CDR1 and CDR2 are LGHNA and YSLEER. V lost 4 bases, J lost 4 bases, and 13 bases lay in between. CDR3 DNA sequence: TGCGCCAGCAGCCTCCACCGGGGTGGCTATGGCTACACCTTC. It encodes CASSLHRGGYGYTF.

The chain carries TRBV11-2 and TRBJ2-3; 8 positions match TRBD2. The V segment lost 1 base and the J segment 5 bases; nucleotides outside the gene matches: 8. Germline V gives CDR1 SGHAT, CDR2 FQNNGV. This CDR3 has 16 amino acids. This CDR3 reads CASSLARGGVRDTQYF. DNA for the CDR3: TGTGCCAGCAGCTTAGCTCGGGGGGGCGTCAGAGATACGCAGTATTTT.

This clonotype was picked up a small number of times. This rearrangement joins TRBV24-1 to TRBJ2-5; 7 bases fit TRBD2. The CDR3 is made up of 16 amino acids. Germline trimming cut 5 bases from V and 2 bases from J; bases unmatched to any gene: 10. Germline V gene lookup returns CDR1 KGHDR and CDR2 SFDVKD. DNA of the CDR3: TGTGCCACCAGTGTCCCGGGAGGAGGTCGTCAAGAGACCCAGTACTTC. Residues: CATSVPGGGRQETQYF.

This clonotype has more than one count but fewer than ten. The chain recombines TRBV20-1 with TRBJ2-6; D remains ambiguous. The CDR3 is made up of 14 amino acids. Germline-derived CDR1 and CDR2 are DFQATT and SNEGSKA (reference sequence). Between the trimmed V and J ends, which lost 3 bases and 4 bases, there was a span of 10 bases. Here the CDR3 reads CSASVAAGANVLTF. CDR3 DNA: TGCAGTGCTAGTGTGGCAGCCGGGGCCAACGTCCTGACTTTC.

The genes are TRBV27 and TRBJ2-5, with D possibly TRBD1 on 6 matching bases. The CDR3 runs to 12 residues. Between the trimmed V and J ends, which lost 5 bases and 5 bases, there was a span of 9 bases. Germline-derived CDR1 and CDR2 are MNHEY and SMNVEV (reference sequence). The DNA for the CDR3 is TGTGCCAGCAGTATCACAGGGGAGACCCAGTACTTC. Its protein product is CASSITGETQYF.